This TCR beta chain was captured in a study of cytomegalovirus exposure and HLA in healthy donors. Whole-study findings and limits: The study dropped some indistinguishable V segments, TRBV6-2 and TRBV6-3 among them. On later analysis, the bulk of CMV-associated TCR beta chains appeared to be HLA-restricted. Donors belonging to an Asian-associated ancestry cluster reportedly showed fewer N-insertions in productive TCRs than the roughly 670-donor mean, according to what a later analysis found.

In the case of this clone: Its target is unknown.

Donors showed nominal health when sampled, although they likely had unrecorded immune exposures. Primers for the PCR totalled 60 Vbeta and 13 Jbeta. Here immunoSEQ multiplex PCR was the method, and the copy in TCRdb shows in-frame clones only, minus some. The table lists about 100,000 clones, around 68% of them singletons. This CDR3 contains 17 residues. The germline V gene encodes CDR1 SGHAT and CDR2 FQNNGV. With 5 bases removed from V and 3 bases from J, the gap between germline ends came to 21 bases. The receptor's source is a human donor in good health. The chain has TRBV11-2 and TRBJ2-3; weak D call: TRBD2 (6 bases). Sequenced sample: PBMCs. The CDR3 coding sequence is TGTGCCAGCAGCCCAGGATGGTCACGGGAGTTGACAGATACGCAGTATTTT. This sequence encodes CASSPGWSRELTDTQYF.